This TCR beta chain was sequenced during a study of control samples from healthy donors and cancer patients. The CDR3 covers 11 residues. The ends were cut back, 6 bases at V and 8 bases at J, with 7 bases in the middle. Germline CDR1 is MDHEN and CDR2 is SYDVKM. Produced via immunoSEQ multiplex PCR; TCRdb's table is partial and in-frame only. The data contain fewer than 200,000 clones, 90% of them singletons. Source material: blood. The chain carries TRBV28 and TRBJ1-4, with D uncertain. The receptor was isolated from a woman in her forties or fifties in good health. This chain's CDR3 is CASSRGEKLFF. CDR3 nucleotide sequence: TGTGCCAGCAGCCGGGGAGAAAAACTGTTTTTT.